These 19 T cell receptor beta chains originate from one sample sequenced in a study of cytomegalovirus exposure and HLA in healthy donors. Primers: 60 Vbeta forward and 13 Jbeta reverse. Profiled with immunoSEQ multiplex PCR; TCRdb holds only in-frame clones, not every one. The sample has approximately 100,000 clones, over 60% seen once; the top ten hold 3% to 5%. What was sequenced was PBMCs. The receptors shown here come from a man in his thirties or forties in good health and CMV-seronegative.

This clone was recorded only once. CDR3 amino acids: CAWSVAGGSYNEQFF. The CDR3, as DNA: TGTGCCTGGAGTGTAGCGGGAGGTTCCTACAATGAGCAGTTCTTC. The rearrangement joins TRBV30 to TRBJ2-1; 9 bases are shared with TRBD2. This CDR3 has 15 residues. From germline, CDR1 is GTSNPN and CDR2 SVGIG (reference sequence). J lost 1 base, V lost 0 bases, and 1 base had no gene match.

This chain connects TRBV15 to TRBJ2-1; 8 nucleotides align to TRBD2. Trimming took 3 bases from V and 1 from J; bases not matched to a gene: 11. From germline, CDR1 is LNHNV and CDR2 YYDKDF (reference sequence). The CDR3 is made up of 18 amino acids. The CDR3 loop reads CATSSWTSLSFSYNEQFF. The CDR3 coding sequence is TGTGCCACCAGCAGTTGGACTAGCCTGTCGTTTTCCTACAATGAGCAGTTCTTC.

A remark on this clone: At one end, the junction sequence differs from germline, possibly due to a read error. The rearrangement links TRBV7-6 to TRBJ1-2; tentative D call: TRBD1 (6 bases). Germline assignment: CDR1 SGHVS and CDR2 FNYEAQ. CDR3 length: 14 residues. The CDR3 reads CASSHLDSGYGYAF. The CDR3 DNA sequence: TGTGCCAGCAGCCACCTGGACAGCGGCTATGGCTACGCCTTC.

Regarding this clone: Germline is not matched at one junction end, which may reflect a read error. The chain employs TRBV7-9 and TRBJ1-6; D might be TRBD1 (5 bases). The CDR3 length is 16 residues. CDR1 and CDR2 (germline): SEHNR, FQNEAQ (reference sequence). CDR3 nucleotides: TGTTCCAGCAGCGCCGAATGGGGCACCGGTAATTCACCCCTCCACTTT. Translation gives CSSSAEWGTGNSPLHF.

V gene TRBV27 combines with J gene TRBJ2-1; a weak D match, TRBD2 (5 bases). Germline-derived CDR1 and CDR2 are MNHEY and SMNVEV (reference sequence). The CDR3 consists of 14 residues. Trimming cost V 3 bases and J 1 base, with 7 bases left between them. This CDR3 is CASSFGGSYNEQFF. CDR3 DNA: TGTGCCAGCAGTTTCGGAGGTTCCTACAATGAGCAGTTCTTC.

The chain's CDR3 is CASSEVGARSSYEQYF. DNA for the CDR3: TGTGCCAGCAGTGAAGTAGGGGCGAGGAGCTCCTACGAGCAGTACTTC. The chain couples TRBV25-1 to TRBJ2-5, with D tentatively TRBD1 (5 bases). The end of the DNA fits TRBJ2-7 better, so the J call may be wrong. This CDR3 is built from 16 residues. Germline assignment: CDR1 MGHDK and CDR2 SYGVNS.

This clone appeared a few times. The chain is built from TRBV25-1 and TRBJ2-7, with D perhaps matching TRBD1 (5 bases). Germline-derived CDR1 and CDR2 are MGHDK and SYGVNS. The length of the CDR3 is 12 residues. The V end was cut by 4 bases, the J end by 3 bases, with 7 bases between. The CDR3 sequence is CASSARGYEQYF. DNA of the CDR3: TGTGCCAGCAGTGCAAGGGGCTACGAGCAGTACTTC.

The V call is TRBV12-5, the J call TRBJ1-3, with no clear D. The germline V and J ends were trimmed by 2 bases and 4 bases, with 12 bases remaining between them. The CDR3 is 15 amino acids. Germline CDR1 reads LGHNT; CDR2 reads FRNRAP. CDR3 amino acids: CASGLLTSYGNTIYF. The DNA for the CDR3 is TGTGCTAGTGGTTTGCTTACTAGTTACGGAAACACCATATATTTT.

V usage is TRBV11-2 and J usage is TRBJ2-6; 11 bases match TRBD1. V trimming: 1 base; J trimming: 1 base; junction bases outside the gene matches: 3. The CDR3 totals 18 residues. The germline CDR1 and CDR2 sequences are SGHAT and FQNNGV. Here the CDR3 reads CASSLGTGGLSGANVLTF. In DNA form, the CDR3 reads TGTGCCAGCAGCTTAGGGACAGGGGGCTTGTCTGGGGCCAACGTCCTGACTTTC.

The chain carries TRBV11-2 and TRBJ1-1; TRBD1 is a possible D gene (5 bases). Germline values: CDR1 SGHAT, CDR2 FQNNGV. Trimming stripped 2 bases from V and 6 bases from J, with 16 bases between. The CDR3 spans 15 residues. CDR3 loop: CASSLIDGGTSEAFF. In nucleotides, the CDR3 is TGTGCCAGCAGCTTAATCGACGGGGGAACGTCTGAAGCTTTCTTT.

In its sample, this clone was seen a few times. The chain combines TRBV11-2 with TRBJ2-3; tentative D call: TRBD2 (5 bases). The CDR3 is 14 residues long. The V and J ends lost 3 bases and 2 bases respectively, with 9 bases between them. Germline V gives CDR1 SGHAT, CDR2 FQNNGV. CDR3 in DNA: TGTGCCAGCAGCTTTGTGAGGGTCACAGATACGCAGTATTTT. Protein product: CASSFVRVTDTQYF.

The chain recombines TRBV19 with TRBJ1-2; D may be TRBD1 (6 bases). Germline values: CDR1 LNHDA, CDR2 SQIVND (reference sequence). The CDR3 is 13 residues long. Trimming shortened V by 5 bases and J by 7 bases, and 14 bases separated the two germline ends. The CDR3 loop reads CASSVTGGSGYTF. The DNA for the CDR3 is TGTGCCAGTAGTGTGACAGGCGGGAGTGGCTACACCTTC.

The chain couples TRBV7-6 to TRBJ2-7; 12 bases are shared with TRBD2. Trimming took 1 base from V and 0 from J; bases not matched to a gene: 7. Germline CDR1 and CDR2: SGHVS and FNYEAQ. The CDR3 is made up of 18 amino acids. The CDR3 here is CASSLGTLTSGSSYEQYF. The DNA for the CDR3 is TGTGCCAGCAGCTTAGGAACCCTGACTAGCGGGAGCTCCTACGAGCAGTACTTC.

This chain uses TRBV28 with TRBJ2-7; 7 bases fit TRBD2. This CDR3 contains 13 residues. Germline V lookup: CDR1 MDHEN, CDR2 SYDVKM. V was clipped by 8 bases and J by 0 bases; unmatched bases: 4. The CDR3 nucleotides read TGTGCCAGCCTAGCGGCTAACTCCTACGAGCAGTACTTC. This gives the protein CASLAANSYEQYF.

The genes are TRBV10-3 and TRBJ2-2, with 8 bases that match TRBD2. Unmatched junction bases numbered 7, after V lost 3 bases and J lost 7 bases. CDR1 is ENHRY, CDR2 SYGVKD, per germline. The CDR3 is made up of 15 amino acids. CDR3 sequence: CAISDKREKLGELFF. The CDR3 DNA is TGTGCCATCAGTGATAAGCGGGAGAAACTCGGGGAGCTGTTTTTT.

This rearrangement joins TRBV28 to TRBJ2-5; 11 bases are shared with TRBD2. The DNA matches TRBJ2-7 better at its end, which makes the J call doubtful. This CDR3 region has 14 residues. The germline V gene has CDR1 MDHEN and CDR2 SYDVKM. The CDR3 region has the DNA TGTGCCAGCACCTTAGCGGGAGGGCCCTACGAGCAGTACTTC. Translating gives CASTLAGGPYEQYF.

The chain combines TRBV7-9 with TRBJ2-2, with TRBD2 identical over 14 bases. Unmatched junction bases numbered 3, after V lost 3 bases and J lost 6 bases. The length of the CDR3 is 16 residues. CDR1 SEHNR and CDR2 FQNEAQ come from the germline V gene (reference sequence). The CDR3 DNA is TGTGCCAGCAGCTTGGGACTAGCGGGGGTAGCCGGGGAGCTGTTTTTT. Protein sequence: CASSLGLAGVAGELFF.

This clone showed up just a few times. The chain carries TRBV6-4 and TRBJ2-1, with 9 bases fitting TRBD2. The trim removed 6 bases at V and 7 bases at J, leaving 16 bases unmatched. Germline CDR1 MRHNA, CDR2 SNTAGT. The CDR3 loop spans 17 amino acids. CDR3 DNA: TGTGCCAGCAGGCCCGGTTCGGGGCGGGAGGGCCAAAATGAGCAGTTCTTC. Residues: CASRPGSGREGQNEQFF.

This clone showed up just a few times. This chain uses TRBV14 with TRBJ2-5; 11 bases map to TRBD2. The CDR3 contains 14 residues. CDR1 and CDR2 (germline): SGHDN, FVKESK. The V gene end was trimmed by 5 bases and the J gene end by 3 bases; junction bases not matched to a gene: 2. CDR3: CASSALAGEETQYF. The CDR3 DNA is TGTGCCAGCAGCGCACTAGCGGGAGAAGAGACCCAGTACTTC.